This TCR beta chain was captured by sequencing in a study of CD8+ T cells in alopecia areata. Sorting from PBMCs produced CD4+ and CD8+ T cells. The CDR3 sequence is 14 residues long. Germline values: CDR1 MNHNY, CDR2 SVGAGI (reference sequence). V was shortened by 7 bases and J by 3 bases, with 16 bases between the two germline ends. Sequencing used cDNA as its template, made by extracting RNA and reverse transcribing it. Using immunoSEQ multiplex PCR, the repertoire was profiled, and TCRdb retains in-frame clones only, with some absent. The table records roughly 100,000 clones, roughly half of them present only once. Regarding the study as a whole: Besides other cells, scalp samples also yield sequences of resident alphabeta T cells from normal skin.

About this clone itself: Antigen unknown.

This sequence originates from a human donor in good health. V and J are TRBV6-6 and TRBJ2-7; D is possibly TRBD1 (5 bases). The sample was CD4+ T cells sorted from blood. Here the CDR3 reads CASTEAGNRYEQYF. CDR3 in DNA: TGTGCCAGCACCGAAGCAGGGAACCGCTACGAGCAGTACTTC.